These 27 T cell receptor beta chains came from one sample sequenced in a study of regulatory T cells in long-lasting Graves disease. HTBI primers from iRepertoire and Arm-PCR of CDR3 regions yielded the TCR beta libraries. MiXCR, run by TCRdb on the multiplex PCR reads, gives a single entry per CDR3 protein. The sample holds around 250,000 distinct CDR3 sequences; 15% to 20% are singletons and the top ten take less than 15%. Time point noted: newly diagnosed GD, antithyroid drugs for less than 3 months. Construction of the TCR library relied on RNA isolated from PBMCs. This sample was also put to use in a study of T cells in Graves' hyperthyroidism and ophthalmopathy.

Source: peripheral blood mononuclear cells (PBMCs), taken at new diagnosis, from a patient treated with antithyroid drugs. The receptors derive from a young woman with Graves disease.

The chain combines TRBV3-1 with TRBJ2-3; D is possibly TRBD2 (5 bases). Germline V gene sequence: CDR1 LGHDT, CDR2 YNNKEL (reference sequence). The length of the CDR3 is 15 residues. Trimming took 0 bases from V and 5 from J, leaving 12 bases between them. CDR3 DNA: TGTGCCAGCAGCCAAGATCACAGTAGCGAAGATACGCAGTATTTT. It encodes CASSQDHSSEDTQYF.

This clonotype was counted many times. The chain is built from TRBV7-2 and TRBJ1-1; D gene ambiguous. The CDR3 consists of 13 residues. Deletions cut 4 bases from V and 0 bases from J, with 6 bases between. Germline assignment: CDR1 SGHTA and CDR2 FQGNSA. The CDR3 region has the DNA TGTGCCAGCAGCTCGTCTGTGAACACTGAAGCTTTCTTT. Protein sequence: CASSSSVNTEAFF.

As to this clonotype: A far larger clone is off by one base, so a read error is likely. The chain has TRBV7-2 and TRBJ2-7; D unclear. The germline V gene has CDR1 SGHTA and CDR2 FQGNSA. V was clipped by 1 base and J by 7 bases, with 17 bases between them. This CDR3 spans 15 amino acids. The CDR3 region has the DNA TGTGCCAGCAGCTTAGGGACGAGCTCCTACAATGAGCAGTACTTC. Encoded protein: CASSLGTSSYNEQYF. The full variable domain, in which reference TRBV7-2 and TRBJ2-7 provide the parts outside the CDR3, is GAGVSQSPSNKVTEKGKDVELRCDPISGHTALYWYRQSLGQGLEFLIYFQGNSAPDKSGLPSDRFSAERTGGSVSTLTIQRTQQEDSAVYLCASSLGTSSYNEQYFGPGTRLTVT.

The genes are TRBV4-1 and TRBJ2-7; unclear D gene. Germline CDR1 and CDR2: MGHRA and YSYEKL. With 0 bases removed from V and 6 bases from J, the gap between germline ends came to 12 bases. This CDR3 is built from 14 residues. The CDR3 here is CASSQDRFGGEQYF. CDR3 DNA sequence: TGCGCCAGCAGCCAAGACAGGTTCGGCGGCGAGCAGTACTTC.

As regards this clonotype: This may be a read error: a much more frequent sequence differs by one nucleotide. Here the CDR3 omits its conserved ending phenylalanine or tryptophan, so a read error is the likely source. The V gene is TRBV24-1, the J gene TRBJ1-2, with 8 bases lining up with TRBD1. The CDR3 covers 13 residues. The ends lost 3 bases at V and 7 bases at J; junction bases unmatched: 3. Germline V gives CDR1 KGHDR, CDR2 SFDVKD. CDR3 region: CATSDGQGAGYTL. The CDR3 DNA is TGTGCCACCAGTGATGGACAGGGAGCTGGCTACACCCTC.

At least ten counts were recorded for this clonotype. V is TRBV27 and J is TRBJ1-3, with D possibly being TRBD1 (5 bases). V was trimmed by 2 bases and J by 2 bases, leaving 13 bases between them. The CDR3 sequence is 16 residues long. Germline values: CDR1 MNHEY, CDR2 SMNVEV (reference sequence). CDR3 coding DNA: TGTGCCAGCAGTTTAGTAAGACCGGGGGCTGGAAACACCATATATTTT. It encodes CASSLVRPGAGNTIYF.

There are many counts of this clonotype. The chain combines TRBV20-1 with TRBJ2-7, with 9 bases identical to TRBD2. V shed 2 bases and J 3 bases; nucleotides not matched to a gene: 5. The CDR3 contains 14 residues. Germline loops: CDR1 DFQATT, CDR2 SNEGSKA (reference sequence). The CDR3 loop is CSARSAGGVYEQYF. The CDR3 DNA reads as TGCAGTGCTAGATCAGCGGGGGGTGTCTACGAGCAGTACTTC.

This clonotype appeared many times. CDR3 nucleotide sequence: TGTGCCAGCAGCCTAACGGATCCGGGACGCTTCTCTGGCTACACCTTC. Translating gives CASSLTDPGRFSGYTF. The chain links TRBV3-1 to TRBJ1-2; tentatively, D is TRBD1 (5 bases). Germline CDR1 is LGHDT and CDR2 is YNNKEL (reference sequence). Trimming took off 4 bases at V and 7 bases at J, with 22 bases between the two ends. The CDR3 runs to 16 residues.

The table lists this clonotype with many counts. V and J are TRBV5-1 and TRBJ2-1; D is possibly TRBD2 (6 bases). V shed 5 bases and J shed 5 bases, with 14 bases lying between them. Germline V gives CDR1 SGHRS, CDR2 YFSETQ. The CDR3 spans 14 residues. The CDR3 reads CASSTRGENNEQFF. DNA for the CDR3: TGCGCCAGCAGTACTCGCGGGGAGAACAATGAGCAGTTCTTC.

The CDR3 DNA reads TGTGCCAGCAGCGGGACAGGGCAAGAGACCCAGTACTTC. It translates to CASSGTGQETQYF. This chain connects TRBV3-1 to TRBJ2-5; 9 bases are a match to TRBD1. Germline values: CDR1 LGHDT, CDR2 YNNKEL (reference sequence). CDR3 length equals 13 residues. Trimming cost V 5 bases and J 2 bases; bases outside gene matches: 0.

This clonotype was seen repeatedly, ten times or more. The CDR3 nucleotides read TGCAGCGTTGTTTTTGGGACTAGCTCCTACAATGAGCAGTTCTTC. Translation gives CSVVFGTSSYNEQFF. The chain combines TRBV29-1 with TRBJ2-1, with 8 bases aligning to TRBD2. Germline lookup yields CDR1 SQVTM and CDR2 ANQGSEA. This CDR3 comprises 15 residues. Germline trimming cut 4 bases from V and 0 bases from J; bases unmatched to any gene: 5.

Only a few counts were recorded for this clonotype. CDR3 in amino acids: CASSFTRGARSEAFF. The DNA for the CDR3 is TGTGCCAGCAGTTTCACTAGGGGGGCTCGGTCTGAAGCTTTCTTT. This sequence joins TRBV12-3 or TRBV12-4 and TRBJ1-1, with a possible D match to TRBD1 (6 bases). V was trimmed by 3 bases and J by 6 bases, leaving 17 bases between them. This CDR3 has 15 amino acids.

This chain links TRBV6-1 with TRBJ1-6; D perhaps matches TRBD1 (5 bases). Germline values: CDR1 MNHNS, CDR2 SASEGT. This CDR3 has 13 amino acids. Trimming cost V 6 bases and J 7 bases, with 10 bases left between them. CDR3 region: CASRDNQNSPLHF. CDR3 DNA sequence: TGTGCCAGCAGGGACAATCAAAATTCACCCCTCCACTTT.

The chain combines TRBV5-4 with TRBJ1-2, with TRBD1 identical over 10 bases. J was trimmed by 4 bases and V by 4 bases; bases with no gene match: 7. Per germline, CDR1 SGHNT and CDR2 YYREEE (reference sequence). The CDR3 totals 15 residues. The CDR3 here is CASSAGQGLGYGYTF. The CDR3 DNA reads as TGTGCCAGCAGCGCGGGACAGGGGCTGGGCTATGGCTACACCTTC.

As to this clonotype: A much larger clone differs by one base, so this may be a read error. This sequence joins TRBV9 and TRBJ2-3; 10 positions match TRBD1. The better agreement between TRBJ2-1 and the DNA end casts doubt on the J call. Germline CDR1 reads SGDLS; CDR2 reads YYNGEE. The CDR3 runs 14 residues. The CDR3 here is CASSLRDRGFEQFF. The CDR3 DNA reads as TGTGCCAGCAGCCTCCGGGACAGGGGCTTCGAGCAGTTCTTC.

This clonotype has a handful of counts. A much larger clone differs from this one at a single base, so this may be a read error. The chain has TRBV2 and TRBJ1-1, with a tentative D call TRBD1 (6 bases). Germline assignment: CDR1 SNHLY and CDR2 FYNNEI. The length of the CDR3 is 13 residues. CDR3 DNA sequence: TGTGTCAGCAGAAAACAGGGAACCACTGAAGCTTTCTTT. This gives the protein CVSRKQGTTEAFF.

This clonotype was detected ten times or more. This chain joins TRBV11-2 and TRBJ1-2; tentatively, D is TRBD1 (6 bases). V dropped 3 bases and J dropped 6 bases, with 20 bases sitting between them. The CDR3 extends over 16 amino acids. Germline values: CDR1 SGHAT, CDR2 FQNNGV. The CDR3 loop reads CASSFLTGKQSDGYTF. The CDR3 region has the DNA TGTGCCAGCAGCTTCCTTACAGGGAAGCAATCCGATGGCTACACCTTC.

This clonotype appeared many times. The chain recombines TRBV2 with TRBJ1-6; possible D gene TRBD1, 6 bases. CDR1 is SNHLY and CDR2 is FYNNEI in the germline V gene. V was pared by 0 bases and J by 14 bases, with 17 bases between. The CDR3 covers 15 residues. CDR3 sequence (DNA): TGTGCCAGCAGTGAAGCAGGGGGATTGATGGGGACCCTCCACTTT. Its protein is CASSEAGGLMGTLHF.

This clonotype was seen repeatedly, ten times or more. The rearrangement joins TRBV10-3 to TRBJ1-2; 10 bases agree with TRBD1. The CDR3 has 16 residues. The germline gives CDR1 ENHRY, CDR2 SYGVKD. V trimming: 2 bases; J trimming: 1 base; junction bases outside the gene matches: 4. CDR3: CAISERGTGDNYGYTF. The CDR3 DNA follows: TGTGCCATCAGTGAGAGAGGGACAGGGGATAACTATGGCTACACCTTC.

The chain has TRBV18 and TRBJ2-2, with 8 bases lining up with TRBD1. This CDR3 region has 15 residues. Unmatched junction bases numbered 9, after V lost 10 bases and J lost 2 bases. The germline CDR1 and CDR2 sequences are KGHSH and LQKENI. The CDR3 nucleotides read TGTGCCAACTCTCTTGGACAGGGTAACACCGGGGAGCTGTTTTTT. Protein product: CANSLGQGNTGELFF.

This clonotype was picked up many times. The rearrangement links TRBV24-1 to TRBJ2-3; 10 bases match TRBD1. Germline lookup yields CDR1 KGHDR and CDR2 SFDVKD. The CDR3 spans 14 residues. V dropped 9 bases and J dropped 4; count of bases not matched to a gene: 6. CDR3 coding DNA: TGTGCCACCTCCGATGGACAGGGGGCAGATACGCAGTATTTT. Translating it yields CATSDGQGADTQYF.

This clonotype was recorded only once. This CDR3 reads CASSVGPSGGRETQYF. The DNA for the CDR3 is TGTGCCAGCAGCGTAGGGCCTAGCGGGGGGCGGGAGACCCAGTACTTC. The rearrangement joins TRBV9 to TRBJ2-5, with TRBD2 identical over 11 bases. Germline V CDR1 and CDR2: SGDLS, YYNGEE. J lost 5 bases, V lost 0 bases, and 6 bases had no gene match. The CDR3 runs to 16 residues. Using reference TRBV9 and TRBJ2-5 for the parts outside the CDR3, the full variable domain is DSGVTQTPKHLITATGQRVTLRCSPRSGDLSVYWYQQSLDQGLQFLIQYYNGEERAKGNILERFSAQQFPDLHSELNLSSLELGDSALYFCASSVGPSGGRETQYFGPGTRLLVL.

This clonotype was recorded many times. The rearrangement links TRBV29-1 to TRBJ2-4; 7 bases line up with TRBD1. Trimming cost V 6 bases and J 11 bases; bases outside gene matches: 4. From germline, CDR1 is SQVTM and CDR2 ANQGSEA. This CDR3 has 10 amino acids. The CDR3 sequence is CSVRQGFQYF. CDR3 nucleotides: TGCAGCGTCCGACAGGGCTTTCAGTACTTC.

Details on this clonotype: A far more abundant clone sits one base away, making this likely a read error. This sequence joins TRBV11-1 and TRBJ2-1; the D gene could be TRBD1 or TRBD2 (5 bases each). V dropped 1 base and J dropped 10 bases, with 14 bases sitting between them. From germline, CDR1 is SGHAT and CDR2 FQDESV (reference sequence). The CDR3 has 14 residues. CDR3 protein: CASSLGGAAYEQFF. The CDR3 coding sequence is TGTGCCAGCAGCTTAGGAGGGGCGGCCTACGAGCAGTTCTTC.

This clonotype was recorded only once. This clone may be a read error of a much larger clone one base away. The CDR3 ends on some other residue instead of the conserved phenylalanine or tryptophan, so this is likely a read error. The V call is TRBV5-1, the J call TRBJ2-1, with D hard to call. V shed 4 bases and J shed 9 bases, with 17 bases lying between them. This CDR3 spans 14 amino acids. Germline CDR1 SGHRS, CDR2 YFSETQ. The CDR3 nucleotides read TGCGCCAGCAGCCTCTGGAGAGGCGGCGGTGAGCAGTTCGTC. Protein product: CASSLWRGGGEQFV.

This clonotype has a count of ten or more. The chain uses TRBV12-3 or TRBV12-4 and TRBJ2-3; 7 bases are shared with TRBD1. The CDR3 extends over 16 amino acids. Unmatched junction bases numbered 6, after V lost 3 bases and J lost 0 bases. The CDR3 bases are TGTGCCAGCAGTTTGTCCGGGACAGTCAGCACAGATACGCAGTATTTT. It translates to CASSLSGTVSTDTQYF.

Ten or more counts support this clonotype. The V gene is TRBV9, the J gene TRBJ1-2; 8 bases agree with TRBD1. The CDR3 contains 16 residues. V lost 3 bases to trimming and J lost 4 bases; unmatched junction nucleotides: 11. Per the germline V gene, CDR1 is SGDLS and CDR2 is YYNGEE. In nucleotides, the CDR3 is TGTGCCAGCAGCGCCCCGAACGGACAGGGACGCTATGGCTACACCTTC. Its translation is CASSAPNGQGRYGYTF.